This T cell receptor beta chain was sequenced for a study of CD8 T cells in ankylosing spondylitis. Points from the study as a whole: Disease-associated clonotypes exhibited CD8+ identity and were relatively infrequent in peripheral blood. Ankylosing spondylitis blood appeared to carry a characteristic TCR beta motif of several highly homologous variants. The clones that were linked to disease were reported to be significantly enriched in matched synovial fluid samples from ankylosing spondylitis patients.

J lost 7 bases, V lost 5 bases, and 9 bases had no gene match. The CDR3 contains 16 residues. This clonotype was seen a handful of times. Antigen: not known. TCRdb processed the 5' RACE reads anew with MiXCR; each CDR3 protein has one entry. The sample lists some 270,000 distinct CDR3 sequences, approximately 30% seen once, with around 4.4% in the top ten. This sequence joins TRBV12-3 or TRBV12-4 and TRBJ2-2; TRBD2 aligns across 11 bases. This receptor was obtained from a male donor with ankylosing spondylitis or in good health (not recorded which). Sequenced input: blood, either unsorted or a sorted T cell fraction (not recorded which). The CDR3 sequence: CASSDPLAGDVGELFF. CDR3 DNA sequence: TGTGCCAGCAGTGACCCACTAGCGGGGGATGTCGGGGAGCTGTTTTTT.